This TCR beta chain came from a study of CD8+ T cells in alopecia areata. Trimming took 8 bases from V and 4 from J; bases not matched to a gene: 8. Germline CDR1 is MGHRA and CDR2 is YSYEKL. This CDR3 is built from 14 residues. Extracted RNA was reverse transcribed into cDNA, the sequencing template. TCRdb's copy holds only in-frame clones and misses some; the assay was immunoSEQ multiplex PCR. The sample has 95,000 to 100,000 clones, just under 60% seen once; the top ten hold over 15%. Treatment denoted: oral pan-JAK inhibitor, 5-10 mg twice daily. The V and J genes are TRBV4-1 and TRBJ2-3; 8 nucleotides match TRBD2. Source: CD8+ T cells sorted from blood, taken at approximately week 56, from a patient treated with tofacitinib. This TCR derives from a human donor with alopecia areata. The CDR3 DNA is TGCGCCAGCCACGCGGGGGGCCCCGCAGATACGCAGTATTTT. As protein: CASHAGGPADTQYF.